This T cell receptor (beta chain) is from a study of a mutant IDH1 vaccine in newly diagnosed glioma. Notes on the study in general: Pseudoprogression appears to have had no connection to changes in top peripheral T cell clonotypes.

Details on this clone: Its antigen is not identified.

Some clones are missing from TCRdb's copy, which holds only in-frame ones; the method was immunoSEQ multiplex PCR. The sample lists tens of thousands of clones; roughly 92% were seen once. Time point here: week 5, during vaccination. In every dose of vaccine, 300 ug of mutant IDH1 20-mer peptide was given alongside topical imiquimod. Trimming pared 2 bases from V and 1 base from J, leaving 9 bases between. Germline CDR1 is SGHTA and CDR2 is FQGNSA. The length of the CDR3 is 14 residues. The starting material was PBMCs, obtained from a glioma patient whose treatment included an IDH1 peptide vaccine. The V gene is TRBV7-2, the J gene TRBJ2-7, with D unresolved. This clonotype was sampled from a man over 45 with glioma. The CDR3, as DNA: TGTGCCAGCAGCTTACCATCGAGATCCTACGAGCAGTACTTC. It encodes CASSLPSRSYEQYF.